The rows below give T cell receptor beta chains drawn from one sample of a study of T cell clones after liver transplantation. Assay used: immunoSEQ multiplex PCR; TCRdb lists only in-frame clones, some missing. The sample contains some 120,000 clones, 90% of which appear only once. The sequenced sample was CD4+ T cells from blood, obtained 12 months after liver transplant. The receptor set was obtained from a human patient who received a liver transplant. Certain T cells may be donor cells from the graft. The CDR3 runs from the conserved cysteine through the conserved F or W. A D gene is named only where the DNA matches it firmly. Size tells how often a clone was seen (once, few, many) or the class of an expanded clone, and some rows leave it out.

j_gene	d_gene	v_gene	abundance	CDR3aa	CDR3nt
TRBJ2-1	TRBD2	TRBV2	NA	CASSVHRPGTSGRYNEQFF	TGTGCCAGCAGTGTGCACAGGCCCGGGACTAGCGGGAGATACAATGAGCAGTTCTTC
TRBJ1-1	NA	TRBV7-2	NA	CASSLAGGWTEAFF	TGTGCCAGCAGCTTAGCGGGGGGCTGGACTGAAGCTTTCTTT
TRBJ2-5	NA	TRBV7-9	NA	CASSLPLAYTEETQYF	TGTGCCAGCAGCTTACCCTTAGCTTACACAGAAGAGACCCAGTACTTC
TRBJ2-7	TRBD2	TRBV4-2	NA	CASSRSATSGDYEQYF	TGTGCCAGCAGCCGTTCTGCGACTAGCGGGGATTACGAGCAGTACTTC
TRBJ2-3	NA	TRBV5-1	NA	CASSWGADTQYF	TGCGCCAGCAGTTGGGGGGCAGATACGCAGTATTTT
TRBJ1-5	NA	TRBV4-3	NA	CASSQTHIGAFNQPQHF	TGCGCCAGCAGCCAGACCCATATTGGCGCTTTCAATCAGCCCCAGCATTTT
TRBJ2-1	NA	TRBV14	NA	CASSPGVGRNSYNEQFF	TGTGCCAGCAGCCCAGGTGTAGGGAGGAACTCCTACAATGAGCAGTTCTTC
TRBJ1-3	NA	TRBV15	NA	CATSRVMTAGNTIYF	TGTGCCACCAGCAGAGTAATGACGGCTGGAAACACCATATATTTT
TRBJ2-1	NA	TRBV5-1	NA	CASSLELSSYNEQFF	TGCGCCAGCAGCTTGGAACTGAGCTCCTACAATGAGCAGTTCTTC
TRBJ1-2	NA	TRBV7-9	once	CASSPGRIYGYTF	TGTGCCAGCAGCCCTGGACGGATCTATGGCTACACCTTC
TRBJ2-7	NA	TRBV10-3	NA	CAISESDEQYF	TGTGCCATCAGTGAATCCGACGAGCAGTACTTC
TRBJ2-5	TRBD2	TRBV5-1	NA	CASRTSGNPLYQETQYF	TGCGCCAGCAGGACTAGCGGGAACCCGTTGTACCAAGAGACCCAGTACTTC
TRBJ2-3	TRBD2	TRBV18	NA	CASSPTAGASTDTQYF	TGTGCCAGCTCACCCACCGCGGGAGCCTCCACAGATACGCAGTATTTT
TRBJ2-2	TRBD2	TRBV15	NA	CATSSSLLAGGNTGELFF	TGTGCCACCAGTTCCTCACTCCTAGCGGGAGGCAACACCGGGGAGCTGTTTTTT
TRBJ2-2	TRBD2	TRBV29-1	NA	CSVEMGLVTGELFF	TGCAGCGTTGAGATGGGACTAGTGACCGGGGAGCTGTTTTTT
TRBJ2-7	TRBD2	TRBV4-3	NA	CASSQGLAGSYEQYF	TGCGCCAGCAGCCAAGGACTAGCGGGCTCCTACGAGCAGTACTTC
TRBJ2-3	NA	TRBV10-3	NA	CAIRGGAEDTQYF	TGTGCCATCAGGGGCGGGGCCGAAGATACGCAGTATTTT
TRBJ2-7	NA	TRBV7-2	once	CASSLYPPDYEQYF	TGTGCCAGCAGCTTATATCCCCCGGACTACGAGCAGTACTTC
TRBJ2-5	TRBD2	TRBV4-3	NA	CASSYSGSQETQYF	TGCGCCAGCAGCTATAGCGGGTCCCAAGAGACCCAGTACTTC
TRBJ2-2	NA	TRBV7-8	NA	CASSPQLQGLSGELFF	TGTGCCAGCAGCCCACAACTTCAGGGACTGAGCGGGGAGCTGTTTTTT
TRBJ2-1	NA	TRBV11-2	NA	CASSPGYNEQFF	TGTGCCAGCAGCCCCGGATACAATGAGCAGTTCTTC
TRBJ1-3	NA	TRBV6-4	NA	CASSPTASGNTIYF	TGTGCCAGCAGTCCGACTGCCTCTGGAAACACCATATATTTT
TRBJ2-4	NA	TRBV20-1	NA	CSVPTGNIQYF	TGCAGTGTCCCGACTGGAAACATTCAGTACTTC
TRBJ2-5	TRBD2	TRBV5-1	once	CASSLSVAGLQETQYF	TGCGCCAGCAGCTTGTCGGTAGCGGGCCTACAAGAGACCCAGTACTTC
TRBJ2-2	NA	TRBV5-5	NA	CASSSARATGELFF	TGTGCCAGCAGCTCAGCCAGGGCCACCGGGGAGCTGTTTTTT
TRBJ2-7	NA	TRBV6-5	NA	CASSRGLLYEQYF	TGTGCCAGCAGTAGGGGACTCCTCTACGAGCAGTACTTC
TRBJ2-7	NA	TRBV15	few	CATSSPPGVHEQYF	TGTGCCACCAGCTCCCCCCCCGGGGTCCACGAGCAGTACTTC
TRBJ2-1	TRBD1	TRBV5-1	NA	CASSSTDRGLSNEQFF	TGCGCCAGCAGCTCAACCGACAGGGGGCTAAGCAATGAGCAGTTCTTC
TRBJ1-1	NA	TRBV19	few	CASSIHSGNTEAFF	TGTGCCAGTAGTATACATTCAGGGAACACTGAAGCTTTCTTT
TRBJ2-7	NA	TRBV5-1	NA	CASSRDQINEQYF	TGCGCCAGCAGCCGGGACCAAATTAACGAGCAGTACTTC
TRBJ2-1	NA	TRBV10-1	once	CASSESDSYNEQFF	TGCGCCAGCAGTGAATCCGATTCGTACAATGAGCAGTTCTTC
TRBJ1-2	NA	TRBV28	NA	CASSLGSNYGYTF	TGTGCCAGCAGTTTGGGGTCTAACTATGGCTACACCTTC
TRBJ2-7	TRBD1	TRBV5-1	NA	CASSSVGTASYEQYF	TGCGCCAGCAGCTCCGTCGGGACAGCCTCCTACGAGCAGTACTTC
TRBJ2-1	NA	TRBV29-1	NA	CSVRPSNEQFF	TGCAGCGTTCGACCCAGCAATGAGCAGTTCTTC
TRBJ2-3	TRBD2	TRBV9	once	CASNTLAGGTDTQYF	TGTGCCAGCAACACCCTAGCGGGGGGAACAGATACGCAGTATTTT
TRBJ2-2	NA	TRBV13	NA	CASSHLEFRGRNTGELFF	NA
TRBJ1-5	NA	TRBV4-2	NA	CASSQEAGLRNQPQHF	TGTGCCAGCAGCCAAGAAGCAGGTCTTCGCAATCAGCCCCAGCATTTT